The T cell receptor beta chain under discussion was sequenced for a study of type 1 regulatory T cells. Study as a whole: This in vitro CD4 product, T-allo10, is enriched for Tr1 cells and alloantigen-specific.

V was clipped by 4 bases and J by 5 bases; unmatched bases: 9. CDR1 is SGHRS, CDR2 YFSETQ, per germline. There are 15 residues in the CDR3. This clonotype was seen many times. Its antigen is not identified. In TCRdb, the reads were re-called with MiXCR into one record per CDR3 protein. The repertoire includes more than 12,000 distinct CDR3 sequences, roughly an eighth of them detected once, and about 16% sits in the top ten. The origin of this receptor is a human donor in good health. V usage is TRBV5-1 and J usage is TRBJ2-1; TRBD1 matches at 7 bases. The sample taken for sequencing was cultured T cells, either the whole culture or a sorted T cell fraction (not recorded which). The CDR3 sequence: CASSAPGQRHNEQFF. The CDR3 region has the DNA TGCGCCAGCAGCGCCCCGGGACAGCGCCACAATGAGCAGTTCTTC.